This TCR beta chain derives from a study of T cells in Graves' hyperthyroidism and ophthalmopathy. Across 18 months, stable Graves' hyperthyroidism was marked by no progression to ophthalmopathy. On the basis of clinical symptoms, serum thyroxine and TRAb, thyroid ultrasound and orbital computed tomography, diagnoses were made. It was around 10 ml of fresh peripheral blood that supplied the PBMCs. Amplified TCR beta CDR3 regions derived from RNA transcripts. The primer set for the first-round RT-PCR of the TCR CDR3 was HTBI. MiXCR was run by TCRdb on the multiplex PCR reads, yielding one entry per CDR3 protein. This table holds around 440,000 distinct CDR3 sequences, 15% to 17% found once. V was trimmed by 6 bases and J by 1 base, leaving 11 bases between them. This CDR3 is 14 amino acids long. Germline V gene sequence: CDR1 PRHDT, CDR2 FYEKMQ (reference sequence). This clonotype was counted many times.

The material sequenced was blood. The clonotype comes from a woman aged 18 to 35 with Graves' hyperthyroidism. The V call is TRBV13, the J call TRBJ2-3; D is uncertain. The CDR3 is CASRPHPGTDTQYF. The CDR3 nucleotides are TGTGCCAGCAGACCCCACCCGGGCACAGATACGCAGTATTTT.